This is a list of T cell receptor beta chains from one sample in a study of T cells in Graves' hyperthyroidism and ophthalmopathy. MiXCR, run by TCRdb on the multiplex PCR reads, gives a single entry per CDR3 protein. The table has 270,000 or so distinct CDR3 sequences, about 15% seen once. The sample consisted of blood. The source is a woman between 50 and 59 years old with Graves' hyperthyroidism that later progressed to Graves' ophthalmopathy. Both conserved end residues are part of each CDR3. Each record gives: clone size, V gene, J gene, D gene, CDR3 DNA, CDR3 protein. The D gene is left open where the match is weak. Rows may omit the clone size; those that give it use once, few, many or a size class.

many,TRBV10-3,TRBJ2-1,TRBD2,TGTGCCATCAGACCCGGGACTAGCGAGTACGGGGAGAGGTACAATGAGCAGTTCTTC,CAIRPGTSEYGERYNEQFF
few,TRBV15,TRBJ1-4,.,TGTGCCACCAGCAGAGGGGGGACGTGGGGTGAAAAACTGTTTTTT,CATSRGGTWGEKLFF
.,TRBV24-1,TRBJ2-1,TRBD2,TGTGCCACCAGTGATCCTGGACTAGCGAGAGGCAACCTCTACAATGAGCAGTTCTTC,CATSDPGLARGNLYNEQFF
many,TRBV9,TRBJ2-1,TRBD2,TGTGCCAGCAGCGTAGCTAGCGGGAGTCACAATGAGCAGTTCTTC,CASSVASGSHNEQFF
many,TRBV28,TRBJ2-3,TRBD2,TGTGCCAGCAGTTTAGGGGACTACGATACAGATACGCAGTATTTT,CASSLGDYDTDTQYF
many,TRBV20-1,TRBJ2-3,TRBD2,TGCAGTGCCCGGCCCGGGGGGGGGAATACGCAGTATTTT,CSARPGGGNTQYF
many,TRBV2,TRBJ1-2,.,TGTGCCAGCTCCTATGGGGGGGGGGTGTATGGCTACACCTTC,CASSYGGGVYGYTF
many,TRBV24-1,TRBJ2-3,TRBD2,TGTGCCACCAGTGACCCACTAGCGGGGGCGGTCGATACGCAGTATTTT,CATSDPLAGAVDTQYF
.,TRBV5-4,TRBJ2-3,TRBD2,TGTGCCAGCAGCCCTAGCGGGAGATGGAAGCAGTATTTT,CASSPSGRWKQYF
many,TRBV18,TRBJ2-7,TRBD2,TGTGCCAGCTCAGAAGGACTAGCGGGAGTCGAGCAGTACTTC,CASSEGLAGVEQYF
few,TRBV3-1,TRBJ1-4,.,TGTGCCAGCAGCCGTGTACAGGATGAAAAACTGTTTTTT,CASSRVQDEKLFF
many,TRBV18,TRBJ2-7,.,TGTGCCAGCTCACACGTGGGCTATCAGGTCCGTAGCTCCTACGAGCAGTACTTC,CASSHVGYQVRSSYEQYF
many,TRBV5-1,TRBJ2-1,TRBD2,TGCGCCAGCAGCGGGGACTACTCCTACAATGAGCAGTTCTTC,CASSGDYSYNEQFF
many,TRBV28,TRBJ1-2,.,TGTGCCAGCAGTTTATACGGTGGAGCTAACTATGGCTACACCTTC,CASSLYGGANYGYTF
many,TRBV28,TRBJ1-2,TRBD1,TGTGCCAGCAGTTCCCGACAGGGGCCCTGGACCGGCTACACCTTC,CASSSRQGPWTGYTF
many,TRBV2,TRBJ1-5,.,TGTGCCAGCACCCCGGAGGGTGTTAGCAATCAGCCCCAGCATTTT,CASTPEGVSNQPQHF
many,TRBV20-1,TRBJ2-1,.,TGCAGTGCTAGAGACAGGGTAGTGCAGTTCTTC,CSARDRVVQFF
many,TRBV13,TRBJ2-1,TRBD1,TGTGCCAGCAGACCGAAGGGACAGGGGCGTCGGAATGAGCAGTTCTTC,CASRPKGQGRRNEQFF
few,TRBV28,TRBJ2-3,TRBD2,TGTGCCAGCAGTTCCCGCGGGAGAATGGGGTATTTT,CASSSRGRMGYF
many,TRBV27,TRBJ1-2,TRBD1,TGTGCCAGTAGGGACAGGGGGCGATATAACTATGGCTACACCTTC,CASRDRGRYNYGYTF
many,TRBV29-1,TRBJ2-7,.,TGCAGCGTTGGAGGACACCAAACCTACGAGCAGTACTTC,CSVGGHQTYEQYF
many,TRBV6-5,TRBJ2-5,.,TGTGCCAGCGGGTGGGGCTCGGAGACCCAGTACTTC,CASGWGSETQYF
many,TRBV6-1,TRBJ2-1,TRBD1,TGTGCCAGCAGTGGGGCGGGACAGGGGACCTACAATGAGCAGTTCTTC,CASSGAGQGTYNEQFF
.,TRBV28,TRBJ2-3,TRBD2,TGTGCTACTAGCGGGATCTGGGGGGATACGCAGTATTTT,CATSGIWGDTQYF
many,TRBV2,TRBJ1-2,.,TGTGCCAGCGCTGATAGGGATGGAGGCTACACCTTC,CASADRDGGYTF
many,TRBV29-1,TRBJ2-1,TRBD1,TGCAGCGGTAGACAGGGTTTTGGCGAGCAGTTCTTC,CSGRQGFGEQFF
few,TRBV30,TRBJ2-3,.,TGTGCCTGGAGTGGTAGCAGGGGCGGGGGTACGCAGTATTTT,CAWSGSRGGGTQYF
.,TRBV6-7,TRBJ1-5,.,TGTGCTCTATCAGAGGGGGGGCCCCAGCATTTT,CALSEGGPQHF
many,TRBV15,TRBJ2-7,.,TGTGCCACCAGCCTCCTGCGGGGTCTTGACTCCTACGAGCAGTACTTC,CATSLLRGLDSYEQYF
many,TRBV27,TRBJ1-1,.,TGTGCCAGCAGTTCGCCCGGATACGTAAGGAACACTGAAGCTTTCTTT,CASSSPGYVRNTEAFF
.,TRBV4-1,TRBJ2-7,.,TGCGCCAGCAGCCAAGGAGGGTGGTACGAGCAGTACTTC,CASSQGGWYEQYF
many,TRBV5-1,TRBJ2-3,.,TGCGCCAGCAGACAATGGGACCAAACAGATACGCAGTATTTT,CASRQWDQTDTQYF
many,TRBV12-3/TRBV12-4,TRBJ1-1,.,TGTGCCAGCAGTCACCCTGGACAGCCGTACACTGAAGCTTTCTTT,CASSHPGQPYTEAFF
many,TRBV15,TRBJ2-3,.,TGTGCCACCAGCATCAGGGGAAGCACAGATACGCAGTATTTT,CATSIRGSTDTQYF
many,TRBV12-3/TRBV12-4,TRBJ1-1,TRBD1,TGTGCCAGCAGTTCATCCCCAGGGGGGAACACTGAAGCTTTCTTT,CASSSSPGGNTEAFF
many,TRBV3-1,TRBJ2-7,.,TGTGCCAGCAGCCAAGTTCTAAGGGACGAGCAGTACTTC,CASSQVLRDEQYF
.,TRBV9,TRBJ2-7,TRBD1,TGTGCCAGCAGCAGGGGGGGACAGGGGGCCTACGAGCAGTACTTC,CASSRGGQGAYEQYF
few,TRBV5-1,TRBJ1-4,TRBD1,TGCGCCAGCAGCCCCGGGACAGAAGGGGAAAAACTGTTTTTT,CASSPGTEGEKLFF
many,TRBV6-2/TRBV6-3,TRBJ2-7,.,TGTGCCAGCAGTTACCCGACAGCGTCGCGGGAGCAGTACTTC,CASSYPTASREQYF
many,TRBV6-4,TRBJ2-2,.,TGTGCCAGCAGTGCCGCCAACACCGGGGAGCTGTTTTTT,CASSAANTGELFF
once,TRBV13,TRBJ2-1,.,TGTGCCAGCAGCTTAGTCGGACTTCTCGACTACAATGAGCAGTTCTTC,CASSLVGLLDYNEQFF
few,TRBV20-1,TRBJ2-5,TRBD2,TGCAGTGCTAGCCCCCGGGGGGAAGGGGAGACCCAGTACTTC,CSASPRGEGETQYF
many,TRBV10-1,TRBJ1-4,TRBD1,TGCGCCAGCAGTGAGTCGGGACAGGGGAATGAAAAACTGTTTTTT,CASSESGQGNEKLFF
.,TRBV7-2,TRBJ2-1,TRBD2,TGTGCCAGTAGTACTAGCGAAAGCTCCTACAATGAGCAGTTCTTC,CASSTSESSYNEQFF
many,TRBV20-1,TRBJ2-6,.,TGCAGTGCTAGAGATTGGAGGTTTGGGAGCTCTGGGGCCAACGTCCTGACTTTC,CSARDWRFGSSGANVLTF
many,TRBV2,TRBJ1-2,TRBD1,TGTGCCAGCAGAGGACAGGGGTTCCCTAACTATGGCTACACCTTC,CASRGQGFPNYGYTF
.,TRBV29-1,TRBJ1-1,.,TGCAGCGTTGAGGAGCCGACGGGGTCTGAAGCTTTCTTT,CSVEEPTGSEAFF
many,TRBV7-8,TRBJ2-2,TRBD1,TGTGCCAGCATCCTCAGAAGGACAGGGTTGACCGGGGAGCTGTTTTTT,CASILRRTGLTGELFF
.,TRBV3-1,TRBJ1-5,TRBD1,TGTGCCAGCAGCCAGGGACAGGGTTTAATTCAGCCCCAGCATTTT,CASSQGQGLIQPQHF
many,TRBV5-1,TRBJ2-3,TRBD2,TGCGCCAGCAGCCTTCTAACTAGCGGTAGCACAGATACGCAGTATTTT,CASSLLTSGSTDTQYF
many,TRBV12-3/TRBV12-4,TRBJ2-1,.,TGTGCCAGCAGTTTAGGGTGGGGGACCCATTACAATGAGCAGTTCTTC,CASSLGWGTHYNEQFF
many,TRBV7-9,TRBJ1-1,.,TGTGCCAGCAGCCTTCAAAAGGGTAGCACTGAAGCTTTCTTT,CASSLQKGSTEAFF
many,TRBV20-1,TRBJ2-3,.,TGCAGTGCCTCTCCCGGACCAGACACAGATACGCAGTATTTT,CSASPGPDTDTQYF
many,TRBV4-1,TRBJ1-4,.,TGCGCCAGCGGCTCTCCAAACGGAGAACTGTTTTTT,CASGSPNGELFF
few,TRBV29-1,TRBJ1-2,.,TGCAGCGTTGACCGGACAAGTCCCCTCTATGGCTACACCTTC,CSVDRTSPLYGYTF
.,TRBV19,TRBJ1-5,.,TGTGCCAGTAGTCCGGGGGTCCAGCCCCAGCATTTT,CASSPGVQPQHF
many,TRBV5-1,TRBJ2-1,TRBD2,TGCGCCAGCAGCTTGCACCTAGCGGGAGGAGGGGAGCAGTTCTTC,CASSLHLAGGGEQFF
.,TRBV28,TRBJ2-6,.,TGTGCCAGCAGTTTATTCTGGCCCTCTGGGGCCAACGTCCTGACTTTC,CASSLFWPSGANVLTF
.,TRBV15,TRBJ1-1,.,TGTGCCACCAGCAGTGCCTCCTGGGGGAACACTGAAGCTTTCTTT,CATSSASWGNTEAFF
many,TRBV29-1,TRBJ1-1,TRBD1,TGCAGCGTTGAATACAGGGGCAGGTGGAACACTGAAGCTTTCTTT,CSVEYRGRWNTEAFF